Sequencing of this TCR beta chain was carried out in a study of spatial heterogeneity in lung cancer. Study information: Across the raw uncorrected reads, a unique TCR and UMI combination was observed, on average, more than ten times. Study results and caveats: Blood showed ubiquitous tumor TCRs more often at resection than at routine follow-up.

Germline V gene lookup returns CDR1 MNHEY and CDR2 SMNVEV (reference sequence). There are 12 residues in the CDR3. The trim removed 6 bases at V and 3 bases at J, leaving 2 bases unmatched. Notes on this clonotype: Its antigen is as yet unknown.

TCRdb redid the calling of the 5' RACE reads with MiXCR, one entry per CDR3 protein. Of roughly 25,000 distinct CDR3 sequences listed, about 5.1% were seen once; the top ten hold 4% to 6.5%. Time point reported: sample taken at primary tumor resection. Sequencing was performed on whole RNA extracted from tumor and nontumor lung tissue, or from frozen PBMC, and the material was left unsorted. The 60 to 80 donors had untreated early-stage non-small cell lung cancer. The chain carries TRBV27 and TRBJ2-7; 7 bases are shared with TRBD1. The sequencing used PBMCs, collected at surgery. The sequence was collected from a male donor with early-stage non-small cell lung cancer. CDR3 amino acids: CASRGDSYEQYF. The CDR3 DNA reads as TGTGCCAGCAGGGGGGACAGCTACGAGCAGTACTTC.